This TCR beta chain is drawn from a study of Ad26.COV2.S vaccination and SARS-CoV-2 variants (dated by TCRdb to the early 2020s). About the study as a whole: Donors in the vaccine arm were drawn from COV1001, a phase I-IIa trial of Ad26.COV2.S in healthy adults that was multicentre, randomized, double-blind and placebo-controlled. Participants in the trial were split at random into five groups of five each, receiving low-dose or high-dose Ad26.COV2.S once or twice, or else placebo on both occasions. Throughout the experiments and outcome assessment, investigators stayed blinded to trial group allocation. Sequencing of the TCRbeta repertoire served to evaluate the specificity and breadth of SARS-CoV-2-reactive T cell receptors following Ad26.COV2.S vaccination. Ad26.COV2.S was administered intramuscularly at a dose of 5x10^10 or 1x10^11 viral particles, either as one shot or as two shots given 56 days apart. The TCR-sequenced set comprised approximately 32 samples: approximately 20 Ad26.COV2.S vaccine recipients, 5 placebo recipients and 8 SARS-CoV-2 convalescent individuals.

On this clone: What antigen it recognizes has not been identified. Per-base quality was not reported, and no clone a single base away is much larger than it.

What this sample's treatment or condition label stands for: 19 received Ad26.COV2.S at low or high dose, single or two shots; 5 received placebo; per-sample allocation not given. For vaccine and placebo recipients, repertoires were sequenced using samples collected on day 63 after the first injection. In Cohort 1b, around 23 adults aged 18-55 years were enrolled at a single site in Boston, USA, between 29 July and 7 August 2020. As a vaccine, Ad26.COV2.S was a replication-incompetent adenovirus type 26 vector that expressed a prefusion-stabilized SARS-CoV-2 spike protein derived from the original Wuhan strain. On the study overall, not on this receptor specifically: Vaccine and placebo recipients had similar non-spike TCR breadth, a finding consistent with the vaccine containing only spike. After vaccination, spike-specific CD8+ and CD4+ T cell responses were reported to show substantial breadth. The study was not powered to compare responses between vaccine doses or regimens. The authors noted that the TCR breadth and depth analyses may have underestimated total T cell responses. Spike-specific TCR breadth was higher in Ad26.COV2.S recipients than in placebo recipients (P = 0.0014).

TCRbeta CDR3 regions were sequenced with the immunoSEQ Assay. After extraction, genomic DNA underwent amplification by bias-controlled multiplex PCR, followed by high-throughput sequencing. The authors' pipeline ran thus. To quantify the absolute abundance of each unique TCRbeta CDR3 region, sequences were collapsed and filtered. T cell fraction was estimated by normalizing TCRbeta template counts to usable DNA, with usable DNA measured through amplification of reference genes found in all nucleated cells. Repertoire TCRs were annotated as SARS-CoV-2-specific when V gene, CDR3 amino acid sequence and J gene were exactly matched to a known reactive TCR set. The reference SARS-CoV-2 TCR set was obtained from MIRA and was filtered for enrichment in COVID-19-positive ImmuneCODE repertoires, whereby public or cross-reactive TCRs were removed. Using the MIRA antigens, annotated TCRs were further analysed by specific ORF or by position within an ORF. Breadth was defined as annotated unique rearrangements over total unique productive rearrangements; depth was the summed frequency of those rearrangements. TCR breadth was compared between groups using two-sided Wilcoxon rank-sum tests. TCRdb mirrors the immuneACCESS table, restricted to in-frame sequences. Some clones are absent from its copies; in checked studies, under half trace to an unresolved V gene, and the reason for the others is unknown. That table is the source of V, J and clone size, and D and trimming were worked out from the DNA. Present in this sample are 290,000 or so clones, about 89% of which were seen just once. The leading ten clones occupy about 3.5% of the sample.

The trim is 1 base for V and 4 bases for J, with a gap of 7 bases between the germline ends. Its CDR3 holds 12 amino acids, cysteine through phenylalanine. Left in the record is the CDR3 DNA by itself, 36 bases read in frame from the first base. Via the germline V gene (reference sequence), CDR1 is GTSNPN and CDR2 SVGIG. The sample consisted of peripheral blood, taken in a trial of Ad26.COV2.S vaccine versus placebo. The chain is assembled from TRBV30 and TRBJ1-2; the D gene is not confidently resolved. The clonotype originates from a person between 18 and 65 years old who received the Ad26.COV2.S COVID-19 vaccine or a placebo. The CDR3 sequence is CAWSANSYGYTF. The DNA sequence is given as TGTGCCTGGAGTGCGAACAGCTATGGCTACACCTTC.